This T cell receptor (beta chain) was captured by sequencing in a study of T cell responses to AZD1222 COVID-19 vaccine. Study background: Second doses that came at about 4 or about 12 weeks were put together. Notes on the study in general: Spike-specific TCR depth and breadth grew after two AZD1222 doses.

TCRdb's table, derived via immunoSEQ multiplex PCR, lists solely in-frame clones and lacks some. The profile shows some 100,000 clones, around nine tenths of them singletons. In regard to this clone: Its specificity is not known. Its ends do not fully match the called genes, so a read error is possible.

The CDR3 has 13 residues. CDR1 is SNHLY and CDR2 is FYNNEI in the germline V gene. This specimen consisted of peripheral blood, obtained on day 0 of AZD1222 vaccination. The chain couples TRBV2 to TRBJ2-5, with 12 bases fitting TRBD2. This sequence originates from an adult in good health. The CDR3 protein is CASDSSLAGGRNF. The CDR3, as DNA: TGTGCCAGTGACTCATCGCTAGCGGGGGGGCGGAACTTC.